The 7 T cell receptor beta chains below were found in one sample sequenced in a study of blood T cell repertoires in COVID-19. Repertoires were generated with immunoSEQ multiplex PCR, while TCRdb's copy carries only in-frame clones and drops some. The data contain tens of thousands of clones, 80% to 85% of them singletons. The specimen was peripheral blood. The receptors were sampled from a human donor in a cohort sampled during active COVID-19.

This clone appeared a few times. This rearrangement joins TRBV6-2 or TRBV6-3 to TRBJ2-7; 9 nucleotides match TRBD1. The CDR3 has 15 residues. The germline gives CDR1 MNHEY, CDR2 SVGEGT. V lost 5 bases, J lost 2 bases, and 7 bases stayed unmatched. This CDR3 reads CASSRTGGFAYEQYF. CDR3 in DNA: TGTGCCAGCAGTCGAACAGGGGGCTTTGCCTACGAGCAGTACTTC.

This chain joins TRBV6-2 or TRBV6-3 and TRBJ2-3, with D maybe TRBD2 (6 bases). Trimming left V 0 bases short and J 1 base short, with 23 bases between. The CDR3 totals 20 residues. The germline CDR1 and CDR2 sequences are MNHEY and SVGEGT. CDR3 bases: TGTGCCAGCAGTTACTCGATATTAGCGGACGTCGGCTTGGGCACAGATACGCAGTATTTT. Its translation is CASSYSILADVGLGTDTQYF.

This chain links TRBV4-1 with TRBJ2-7; tentatively, D is TRBD1 (6 bases). The germline gives CDR1 MGHRA, CDR2 YSYEKL. The CDR3 is 14 amino acids. Trimming cost V 4 bases and J 2 bases, with 12 bases left between them. The CDR3 DNA sequence: TGCGCCAGCAGCCTGGACAGTTCCACCTACGAGCAGTACTTC. Translated, it gives CASSLDSSTYEQYF.

The table lists this clone with a few counts. The genes are TRBV28 and TRBJ2-3; unclear D gene. V lost 6 bases to trimming and J lost 0 bases, with 22 bases between them. The germline V gene has CDR1 MDHEN and CDR2 SYDVKM. CDR3 size: 18 residues. CDR3 residues: CASSRGGLSRASTDTQYF. DNA for the CDR3: TGTGCCAGCAGCCGTGGCGGATTATCCAGAGCTAGCACAGATACGCAGTATTTT.

The chain carries TRBV19 and TRBJ2-7; 7 bases match TRBD1. The V and J ends lost 5 bases and 4 bases, in that order; junction bases with no gene match: 8. Germline lookup yields CDR1 LNHDA and CDR2 SQIVND (reference sequence). This CDR3 comprises 14 residues. DNA of the CDR3: TGTGCCAGTAGTCTCTCCGGGACAGTTTACGAGCAGTACTTC. It specifies CASSLSGTVYEQYF.

The chain couples TRBV7-9 to TRBJ1-5, with 9 nucleotides matching TRBD1. Trimming at V came to 1 base and at J to 7 bases, leaving 2 bases not matched to a gene. The CDR3 spans 14 residues. Germline V gene sequence: CDR1 SEHNR, CDR2 FQNEAQ (reference sequence). CDR3 region: CASSLEGQGQPQHF. The CDR3 DNA reads TGTGCCAGCAGCTTAGAGGGACAGGGACAGCCCCAGCATTTT. Full variable domain (outside the CDR3, taken from reference TRBV7-9 and TRBJ1-5): DTGVSQNPRHKITKRGQNVTFRCDPISEHNRLYWYRQTLGQGPEFLTYFQNEAQLEKSRLLSDRFSAERPKGSFSTLEIQRTEQGDSAMYLCASSLEGQGQPQHFGDGTRLSIL.

In DNA form, the CDR3 reads TGTGCCAGCAGCCTTGATGGGACTTTCACAGATACGCAGTATTTT. It yields the protein CASSLDGTFTDTQYF. The rearrangement links TRBV7-2 to TRBJ2-3, with D possibly TRBD2 on 6 matching bases. The CDR3 runs to 15 residues. Germline V gives CDR1 SGHTA, CDR2 FQGNSA. V lost 5 bases, J lost 2 bases, and 14 bases lay in between.